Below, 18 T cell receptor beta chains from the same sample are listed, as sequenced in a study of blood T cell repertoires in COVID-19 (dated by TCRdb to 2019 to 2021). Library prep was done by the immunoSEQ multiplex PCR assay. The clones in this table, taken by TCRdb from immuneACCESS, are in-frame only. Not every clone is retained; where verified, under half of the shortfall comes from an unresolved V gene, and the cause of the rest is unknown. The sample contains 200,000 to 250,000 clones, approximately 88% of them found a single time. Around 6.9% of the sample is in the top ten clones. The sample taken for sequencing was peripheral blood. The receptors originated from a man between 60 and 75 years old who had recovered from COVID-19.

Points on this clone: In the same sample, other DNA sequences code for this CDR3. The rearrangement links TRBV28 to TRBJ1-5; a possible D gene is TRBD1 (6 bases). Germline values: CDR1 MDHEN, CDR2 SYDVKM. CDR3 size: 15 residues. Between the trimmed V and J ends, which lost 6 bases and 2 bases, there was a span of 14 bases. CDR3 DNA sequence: TGTGCCAGCAGCCCCGGGGGGGCGGGCAATCAGCCCCAGCATTTT. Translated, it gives CASSPGGAGNQPQHF.

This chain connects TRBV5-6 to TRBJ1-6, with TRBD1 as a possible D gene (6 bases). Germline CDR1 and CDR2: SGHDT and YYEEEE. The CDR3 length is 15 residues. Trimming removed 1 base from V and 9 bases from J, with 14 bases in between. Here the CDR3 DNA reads TGTGCCAGCAGCTTGTCCAGGGGAACGGGTTCACCCCTCCACTTT. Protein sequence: CASSLSRGTGSPLHF.

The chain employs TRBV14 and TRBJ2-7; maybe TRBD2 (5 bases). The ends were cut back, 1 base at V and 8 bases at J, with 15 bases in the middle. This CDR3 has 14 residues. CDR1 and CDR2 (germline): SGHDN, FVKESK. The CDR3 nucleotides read TGTGCCAGCAGCCAAGGTATCGGGGTTGGCAAGCAGTACTTC. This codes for CASSQGIGVGKQYF.

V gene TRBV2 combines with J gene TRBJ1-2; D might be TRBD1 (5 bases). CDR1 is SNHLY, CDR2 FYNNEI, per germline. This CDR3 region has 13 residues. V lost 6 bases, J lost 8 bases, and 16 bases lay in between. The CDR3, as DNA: TGTGCCAGCAGCCCCACGTGGACAATCGGCTACACCTTC. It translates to CASSPTWTIGYTF. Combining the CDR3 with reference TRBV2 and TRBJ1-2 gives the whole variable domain EPEVTQTPSHQVTQMGQEVILRCVPISNHLYFYWYRQILGQKVEFLVSFYNNEISEKSEIFDDQFSVERPDGSNFTLKIRSTKLEDSAMYFCASSPTWTIGYTFGSGTRLTVV.

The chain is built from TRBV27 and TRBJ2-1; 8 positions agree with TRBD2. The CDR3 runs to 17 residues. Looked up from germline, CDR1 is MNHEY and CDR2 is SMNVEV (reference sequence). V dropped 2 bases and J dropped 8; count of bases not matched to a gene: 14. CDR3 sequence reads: CASSLSRRAGGKDEQFF. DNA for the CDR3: TGTGCCAGCAGTTTAAGCCGTCGGGCGGGGGGTAAGGATGAGCAGTTCTTC.

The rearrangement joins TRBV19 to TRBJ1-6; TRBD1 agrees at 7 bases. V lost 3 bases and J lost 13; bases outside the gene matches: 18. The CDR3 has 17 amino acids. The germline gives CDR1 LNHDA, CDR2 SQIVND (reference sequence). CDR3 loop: CASSIAFARDSLFPLHF. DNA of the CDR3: TGTGCCAGTAGTATTGCATTCGCTCGGGACAGTCTTTTTCCCCTCCACTTT.

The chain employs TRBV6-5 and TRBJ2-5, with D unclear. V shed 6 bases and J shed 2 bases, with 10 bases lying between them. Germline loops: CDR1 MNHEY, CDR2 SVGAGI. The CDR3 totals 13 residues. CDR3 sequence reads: CASSNPGQETQYF. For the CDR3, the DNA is TGTGCCAGCAGCAACCCAGGTCAAGAGACCCAGTACTTC.

In DNA, the CDR3 is TGTGCCAGTAGTACTGGTCGCGGACTAGCGACGAATACGCAGTATTTT. Its translation is CASSTGRGLATNTQYF. V usage is TRBV19 and J usage is TRBJ2-3; 9 bases are shared with TRBD2. Germline trimming cut 4 bases from V and 7 bases from J; bases unmatched to any gene: 12. Looked up from germline, CDR1 is LNHDA and CDR2 is SQIVND (reference sequence). There are 16 residues in the CDR3. Full variable domain (remainder filled in from reference TRBV19 and TRBJ2-3): DGGITQSPKYLFRKEGQNVTLSCEQNLNHDAMYWYRQDPGQGLRLIYYSQIVNDFQKGDIAEGYSVSREKKESFPLTVTSAQKNPTAFYLCASSTGRGLATNTQYFGPGTRLTVL.

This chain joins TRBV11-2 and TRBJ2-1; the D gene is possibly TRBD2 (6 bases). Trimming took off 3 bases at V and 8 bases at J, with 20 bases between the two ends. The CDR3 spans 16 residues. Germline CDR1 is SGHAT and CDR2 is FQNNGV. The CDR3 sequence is CASSFGPPGSIDEQFF. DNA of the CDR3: TGTGCCAGCAGCTTTGGGCCCCCCGGGAGTATCGATGAGCAGTTCTTC.

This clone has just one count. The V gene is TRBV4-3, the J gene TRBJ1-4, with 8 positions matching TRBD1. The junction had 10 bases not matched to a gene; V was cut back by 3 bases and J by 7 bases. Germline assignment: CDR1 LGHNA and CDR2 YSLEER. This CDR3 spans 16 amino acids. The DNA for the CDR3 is TGCGCCAGCAGCCAGGACACCGGGACAGGACGTGAAAAACTGTTTTTT. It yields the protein CASSQDTGTGREKLFF.

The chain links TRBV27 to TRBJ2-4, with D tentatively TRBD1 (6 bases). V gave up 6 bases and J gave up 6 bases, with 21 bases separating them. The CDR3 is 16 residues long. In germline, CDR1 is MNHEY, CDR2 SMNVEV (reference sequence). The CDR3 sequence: CASSSARQVVRNIQYF. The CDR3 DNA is TGTGCCAGCAGCAGCGCCCGACAGGTTGTACGAAACATTCAGTACTTC.

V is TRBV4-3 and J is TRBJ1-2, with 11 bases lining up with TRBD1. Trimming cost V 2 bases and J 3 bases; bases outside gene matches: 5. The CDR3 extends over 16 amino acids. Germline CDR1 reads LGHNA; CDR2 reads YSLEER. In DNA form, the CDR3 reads TGCGCCAGCAGCCAAACCGGGACAGGGGGGGACTATGGCTACACCTTC. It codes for CASSQTGTGGDYGYTF.

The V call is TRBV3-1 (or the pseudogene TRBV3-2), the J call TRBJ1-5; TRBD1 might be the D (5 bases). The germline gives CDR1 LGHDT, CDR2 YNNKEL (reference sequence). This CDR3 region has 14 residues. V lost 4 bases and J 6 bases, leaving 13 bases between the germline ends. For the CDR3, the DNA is TGTGCCAGCAGCCCTGGGGCAGTACGTCAGCCCCAGCATTTT. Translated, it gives CASSPGAVRQPQHF.

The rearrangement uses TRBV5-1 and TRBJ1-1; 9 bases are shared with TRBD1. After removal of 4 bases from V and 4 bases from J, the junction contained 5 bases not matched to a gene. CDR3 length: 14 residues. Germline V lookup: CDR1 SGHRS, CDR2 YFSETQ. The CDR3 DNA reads TGCGCCAGCAGCAGAGGACAGGGGCGCACTGAAGCTTTCTTT. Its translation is CASSRGQGRTEAFF.

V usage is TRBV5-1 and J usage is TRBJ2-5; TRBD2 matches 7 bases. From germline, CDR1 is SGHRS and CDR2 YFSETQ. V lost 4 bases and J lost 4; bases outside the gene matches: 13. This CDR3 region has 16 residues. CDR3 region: CASSPLPLSGTETQYF. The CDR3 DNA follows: TGCGCCAGCAGCCCATTGCCCTTAAGCGGGACAGAGACCCAGTACTTC. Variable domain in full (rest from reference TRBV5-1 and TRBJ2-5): KAGVTQTPRYLIKTRGQQVTLSCSPISGHRSVSWYQQTPGQGLQFLFEYFSETQRNKGNFPGRFSGRQFSNSRSEMNVSTLELGDSALYLCASSPLPLSGTETQYFGPGTRLLVL.

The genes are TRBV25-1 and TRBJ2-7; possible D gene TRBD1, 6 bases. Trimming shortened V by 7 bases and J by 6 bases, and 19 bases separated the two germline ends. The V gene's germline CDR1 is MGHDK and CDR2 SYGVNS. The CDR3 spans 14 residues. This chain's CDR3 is CASTPSTGLREQYF. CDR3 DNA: TGTGCCAGCACCCCCTCGACAGGCCTACGCGAGCAGTACTTC.

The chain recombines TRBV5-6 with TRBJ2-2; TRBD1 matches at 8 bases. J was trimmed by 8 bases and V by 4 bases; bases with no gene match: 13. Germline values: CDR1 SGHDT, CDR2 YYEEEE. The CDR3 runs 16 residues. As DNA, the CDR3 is TGTGCCAGCAGCCCTATCGGACAGGGCTTTGTAGGGGAGCTGTTTTTT. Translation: CASSPIGQGFVGELFF.

CDR3: CASSYGLAVSTDTQYF. The CDR3 DNA sequence: TGTGCCAGCAGTTATGGACTAGCGGTTAGCACAGATACGCAGTATTTT. J is TRBJ2-3 and V is TRBV6-5; 10 bases line up with TRBD2. The CDR3 sequence is 16 residues long. With 3 bases clipped from V and 0 bases from J, the junction kept 3 bases outside the gene matches. Germline CDR1 is MNHEY and CDR2 is SVGAGI.